A single sample gave rise to the 2 T cell receptor beta chains below, sequenced in a study of beta chain features in type 1 diabetes (dated by TCRdb to the late 2010s). Overall results and qualifications from the work: A moderate but significant shortening of TCRB CDR3 length was observed in type 1 diabetes patients in all four CD4+ subsets.

No antigen has been assigned to these receptors. Receptor libraries were prepared by the immunoSEQ multiplex PCR assay. The High Capacity cDNA Reverse Transcription Kit was used to reverse transcribe all of the isolated RNA, meaning that expressed TCRB transcripts were what got sequenced. TCRdb's version of the immuneACCESS table is confined to in-frame rearrangements and falls short of the full clone set. An unresolved V gene accounts for under half of the shortfall where checked; the remainder is of unknown origin. This sample has approximately 160,000 clones in its table, and about a tenth of those were observed once. 0.45% to 0.6% of the sample belongs to the ten largest clones. Sequencing was carried out using central memory CD4+ T cells from blood. These TCRs come from a man aged 25 to 45 with type 1 diabetes.

This clone has only a few counts. The rearrangement links TRBV28 to TRBJ2-7; 7 nucleotides align to TRBD2. Trimming took 2 bases from V and 2 from J; bases not matched to a gene: 3. This CDR3 contains 14 residues. Per the germline V gene, CDR1 is MDHEN and CDR2 is SYDVKM. DNA of the CDR3: TGTGCCAGCAGTTTAGGTGGGAGGGCCTACGAGCAGTACTTC. This translates into CASSLGGRAYEQYF.

This clone was found once. In nucleotides, the CDR3 is TGTGCCAGCAGCGCCCAGGGAGGGGCAACTAATGAAAAACTGTTTTTT. It encodes CASSAQGGATNEKLFF. The chain joins TRBV9 to TRBJ1-4; possible D gene TRBD1, 5 bases. Trimming removed 3 bases at V and 0 bases at J, with 12 bases between. The CDR3 has 16 residues. Germline V gives CDR1 SGDLS, CDR2 YYNGEE.